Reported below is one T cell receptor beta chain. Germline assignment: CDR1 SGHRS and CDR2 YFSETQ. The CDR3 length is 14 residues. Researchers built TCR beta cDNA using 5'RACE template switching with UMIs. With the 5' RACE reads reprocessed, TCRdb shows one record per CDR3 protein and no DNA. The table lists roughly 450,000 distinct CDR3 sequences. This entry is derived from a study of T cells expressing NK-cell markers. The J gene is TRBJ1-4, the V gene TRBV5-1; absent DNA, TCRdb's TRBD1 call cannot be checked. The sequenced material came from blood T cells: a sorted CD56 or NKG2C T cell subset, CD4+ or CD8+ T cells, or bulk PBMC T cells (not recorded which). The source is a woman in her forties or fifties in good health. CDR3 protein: CASSSSGTSEKLFF.